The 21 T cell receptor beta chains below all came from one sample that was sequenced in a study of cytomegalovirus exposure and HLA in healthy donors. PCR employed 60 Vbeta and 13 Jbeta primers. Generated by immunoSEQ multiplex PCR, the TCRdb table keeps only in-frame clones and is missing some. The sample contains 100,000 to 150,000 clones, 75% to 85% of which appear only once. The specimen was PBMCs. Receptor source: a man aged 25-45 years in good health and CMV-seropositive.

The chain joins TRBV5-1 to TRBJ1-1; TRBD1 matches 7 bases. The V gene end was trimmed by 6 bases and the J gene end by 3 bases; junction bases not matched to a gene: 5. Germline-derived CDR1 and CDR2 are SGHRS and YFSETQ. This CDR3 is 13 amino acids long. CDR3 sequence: CASTFTGDTEAFF. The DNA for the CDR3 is TGCGCCAGCACCTTTACAGGGGACACTGAAGCTTTCTTT.

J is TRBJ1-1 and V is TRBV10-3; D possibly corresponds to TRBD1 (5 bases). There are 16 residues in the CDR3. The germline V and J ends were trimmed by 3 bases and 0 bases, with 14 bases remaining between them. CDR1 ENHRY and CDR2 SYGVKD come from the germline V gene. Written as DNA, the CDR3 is TGTGCCATCAGTGACCATCAACAGGCTTTGAACACTGAAGCTTTCTTT. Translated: CAISDHQQALNTEAFF.

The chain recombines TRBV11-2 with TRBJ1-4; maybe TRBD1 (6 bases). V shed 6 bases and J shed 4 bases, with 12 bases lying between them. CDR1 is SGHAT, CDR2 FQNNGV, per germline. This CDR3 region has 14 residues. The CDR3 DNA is TGTGCCAGCAGTAAGACAGGCGGTAATGAAAAACTGTTTTTT. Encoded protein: CASSKTGGNEKLFF.

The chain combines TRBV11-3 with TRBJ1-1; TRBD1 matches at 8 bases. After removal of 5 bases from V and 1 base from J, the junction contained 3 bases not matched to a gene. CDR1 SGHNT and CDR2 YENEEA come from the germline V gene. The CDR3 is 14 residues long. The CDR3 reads CASSRGTGNTEAFF. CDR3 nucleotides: TGTGCCAGCAGCAGAGGGACAGGGAACACTGAAGCTTTCTTT.

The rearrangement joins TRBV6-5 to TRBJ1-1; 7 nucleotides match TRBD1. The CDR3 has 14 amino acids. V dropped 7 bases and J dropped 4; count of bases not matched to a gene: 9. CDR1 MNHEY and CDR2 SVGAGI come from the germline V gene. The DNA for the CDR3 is TGTGCCAGCACCTTTGGACAGGCTAGCACTGAAGCTTTCTTT. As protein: CASTFGQASTEAFF.

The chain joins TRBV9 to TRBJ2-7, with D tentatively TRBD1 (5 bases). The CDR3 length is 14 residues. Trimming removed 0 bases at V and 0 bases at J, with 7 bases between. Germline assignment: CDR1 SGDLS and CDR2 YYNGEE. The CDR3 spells CASSVDRNSYEQYF. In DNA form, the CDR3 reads TGTGCCAGCAGCGTAGACAGGAACTCCTACGAGCAGTACTTC.

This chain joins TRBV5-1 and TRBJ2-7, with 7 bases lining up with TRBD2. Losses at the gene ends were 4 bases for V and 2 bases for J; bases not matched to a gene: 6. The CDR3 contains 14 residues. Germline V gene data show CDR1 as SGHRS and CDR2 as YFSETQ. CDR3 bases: TGCGCCAGCAGCGTCGGCCGGGGGGCCTACGAGCAGTACTTC. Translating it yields CASSVGRGAYEQYF.

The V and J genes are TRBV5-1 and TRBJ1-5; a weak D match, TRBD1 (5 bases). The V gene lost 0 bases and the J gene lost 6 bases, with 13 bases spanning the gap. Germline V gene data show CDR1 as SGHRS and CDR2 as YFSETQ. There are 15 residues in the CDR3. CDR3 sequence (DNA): TGCGCCAGCAGCTTGGAAGGGGCGCGTGGTCAGCCCCAGCATTTT. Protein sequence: CASSLEGARGQPQHF.

Written as DNA, the CDR3 is TGTGCCACCCATAGCGGGGGGAAAGAGACCCAGTACTTC. Translation: CATHSGGKETQYF. The genes are TRBV6-4 and TRBJ2-5, with TRBD2 matching over 10 bases. This CDR3 has 13 amino acids. With V trimmed by 10 bases and J by 3 bases, 5 bases remained unmatched. In germline, CDR1 is MRHNA, CDR2 SNTAGT.

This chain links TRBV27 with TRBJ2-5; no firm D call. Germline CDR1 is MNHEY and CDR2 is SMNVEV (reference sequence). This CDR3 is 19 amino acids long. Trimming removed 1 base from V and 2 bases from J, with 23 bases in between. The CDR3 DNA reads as TGTGCCAGCAGTTTATTCGTAGTATTAAACGGAGAAATACAAGAGACCCAGTACTTC. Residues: CASSLFVVLNGEIQETQYF.

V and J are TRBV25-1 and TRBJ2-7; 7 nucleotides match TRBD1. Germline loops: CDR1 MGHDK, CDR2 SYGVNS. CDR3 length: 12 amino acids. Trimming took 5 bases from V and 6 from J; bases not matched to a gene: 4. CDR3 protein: CASSRTGREQYF. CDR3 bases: TGTGCCAGCAGTAGGACAGGTCGCGAGCAGTACTTC.

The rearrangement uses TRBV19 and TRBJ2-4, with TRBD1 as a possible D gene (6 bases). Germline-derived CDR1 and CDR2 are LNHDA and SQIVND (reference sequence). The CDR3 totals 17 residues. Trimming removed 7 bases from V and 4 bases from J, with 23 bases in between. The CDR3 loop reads CASTRWVQGTGKNIQYF. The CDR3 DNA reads TGTGCCAGTACCCGGTGGGTACAGGGAACAGGGAAAAACATTCAGTACTTC.

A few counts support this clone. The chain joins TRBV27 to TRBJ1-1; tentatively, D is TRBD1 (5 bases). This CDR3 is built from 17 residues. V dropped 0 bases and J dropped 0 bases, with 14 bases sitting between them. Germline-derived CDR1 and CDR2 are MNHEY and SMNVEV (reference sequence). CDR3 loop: CASSLSPGKIMNTEAFF. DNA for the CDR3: TGTGCCAGCAGTTTATCCCCAGGGAAAATCATGAACACTGAAGCTTTCTTT.

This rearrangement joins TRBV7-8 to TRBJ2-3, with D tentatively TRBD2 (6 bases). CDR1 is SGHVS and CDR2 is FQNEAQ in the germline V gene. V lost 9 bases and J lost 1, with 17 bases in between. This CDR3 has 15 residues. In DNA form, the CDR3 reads TGTGCCAGTACCCCTGGAGGGGCGGGCACAGATACGCAGTATTTT. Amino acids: CASTPGGAGTDTQYF.

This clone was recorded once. The DNA of the CDR3 is TGTGCCATCAGAAGGACAGGGGGCTTGGGCACTGAAGCTTTCTTT. It specifies CAIRRTGGLGTEAFF. The J gene is TRBJ1-1, the V gene TRBV10-3; 11 nucleotides agree with TRBD1. The junction had 7 bases not matched to a gene; V was cut back by 6 bases and J by 4 bases. CDR1 ENHRY and CDR2 SYGVKD come from the germline V gene. This CDR3 is 15 amino acids long.

The CDR3 region has the DNA TGCAGTGCGAGACAACAAGAGACCCAGTACTTC. It encodes CSARQQETQYF. The chain carries TRBV20-1 and TRBJ2-5, with D uncertain. Germline V CDR1 and CDR2: DFQATT, SNEGSKA (reference sequence). CDR3 length: 11 amino acids. Trimming stripped 6 bases from V and 2 bases from J, with 7 bases between.

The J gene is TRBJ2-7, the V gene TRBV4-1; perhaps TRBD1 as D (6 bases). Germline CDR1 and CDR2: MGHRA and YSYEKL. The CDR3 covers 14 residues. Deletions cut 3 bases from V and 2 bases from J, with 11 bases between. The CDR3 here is CASSQRTETYEQYF. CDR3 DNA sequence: TGCGCCAGCAGCCAGCGGACAGAAACCTACGAGCAGTACTTC.

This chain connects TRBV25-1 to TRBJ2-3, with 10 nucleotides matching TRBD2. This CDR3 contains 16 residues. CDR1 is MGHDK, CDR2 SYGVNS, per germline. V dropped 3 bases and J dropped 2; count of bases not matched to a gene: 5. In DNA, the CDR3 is TGTGCCAGCAGTGATCGGACTAGCGGTTACACAGATACGCAGTATTTT. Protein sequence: CASSDRTSGYTDTQYF.

The CDR3 region is CASSRRGHGGRRSYEQYF. Here the CDR3 DNA reads TGTGCCAGTAGTAGGCGAGGTCACGGGGGGCGAAGGTCCTACGAGCAGTACTTC. The chain carries TRBV19 and TRBJ2-7, with TRBD2 as a possible D gene (7 bases). CDR1 is LNHDA, CDR2 SQIVND, per germline (reference sequence). The CDR3 sequence is 18 residues long. Trimming pared 4 bases from V and 1 base from J, leaving 23 bases between.

CDR3 sequence reads: CASSTLTGSGTDTQYF. In DNA form, the CDR3 reads TGTGCCAGCAGCACATTGACGGGGTCCGGCACAGATACGCAGTATTTT. The V call is TRBV28, the J call TRBJ2-3; D may be TRBD2 (5 bases). Germline values: CDR1 MDHEN, CDR2 SYDVKM. CDR3 length: 16 amino acids. The V end was cut by 6 bases, the J end by 1 base, with 17 bases between.

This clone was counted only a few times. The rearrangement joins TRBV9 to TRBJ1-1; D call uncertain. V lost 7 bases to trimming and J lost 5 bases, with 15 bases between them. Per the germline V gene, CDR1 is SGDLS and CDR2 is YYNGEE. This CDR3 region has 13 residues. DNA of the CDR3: TGTGCCAGCCAGACCTCAATGCGGACTGAAGCTTTCTTT. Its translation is CASQTSMRTEAFF. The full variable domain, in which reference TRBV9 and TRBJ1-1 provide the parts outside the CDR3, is DSGVTQTPKHLITATGQRVTLRCSPRSGDLSVYWYQQSLDQGLQFLIQYYNGEERAKGNILERFSAQQFPDLHSELNLSSLELGDSALYFCASQTSMRTEAFFGQGTRLTVV.